A single sample gave rise to the 13 T cell receptor beta chains below, sequenced in a study of T cell repertoires in cytomegalovirus infection (dated by TCRdb to between 2018 and 2021). The intended sense of this specimen's treatment or condition label: in vitro stimulation with specific CMV peptide epitopes to enrich CMV-specific T cells. Their cognate antigens are unknown. Sequenced using an Illumina HiSeq 1500. TCRdb reanalyzed the raw reads on its own, using fastp at Q25 for trimming and MiXCR for clone calling, and kept in-frame beta chains. Rows merge per CDR3 protein into single entries with the most common DNA and genes. This sample is represented by approximately 100,000 distinct CDR3 sequences; roughly 39% of them were singletons. 74% of the sample rests with the top ten. Source: CD8+ T cells from cultured PBMCs, taken from culture after CMV antigen stimulation. The receptor set was obtained from a human donor in good health (CMV status not recorded). Some clones in this sample may be carry-over from other donors' samples.

This sequence joins TRBV6-5 and TRBJ2-7; TRBD1 aligns across 9 bases. The CDR3 has 16 residues. Per the germline V gene, CDR1 is MNHEY and CDR2 is SVGAGI. Unmatched junction bases numbered 9, after V lost 4 bases and J lost 2 bases. CDR3 coding DNA: TGTGCCAGCAGTTTAGATCGGGACAGGGTCCCCTACGAGCAGTACTTC. It is translated as CASSLDRDRVPYEQYF.

There are a few counts of this clonotype. The V gene is TRBV5-5, the J gene TRBJ1-1; D might be TRBD1 (6 bases). V was trimmed by 4 bases and J by 3 bases, leaving 13 bases between them. This CDR3 has 14 amino acids. Germline loops: CDR1 SGHKS, CDR2 YYEKEE (reference sequence). As DNA, the CDR3 is TGTGCCAGCAGCCGATGGGGGGCGGACACTGAAGCTTTCTTT. Protein: CASSRWGADTEAFF. Combining the CDR3 with reference TRBV5-5 and TRBJ1-1 gives the whole variable domain DAGVTQSPTHLIKTRGQQVTLRCSPISGHKSVSWYQQVLGQGPQFIFQYYEKEERGRGNFPDRFSARQFPNYSSELNVNALLLGDSALYLCASSRWGADTEAFFGQGTRLTVV.

The rearrangement uses TRBV12-3 or TRBV12-4 and TRBJ2-5; unclear D gene. CDR3 length: 12 amino acids. Trimming took 6 bases from V and 6 from J, leaving 11 bases between them. The CDR3 loop is CASSLPLQTQYF. The CDR3 nucleotides read TGTGCCAGCAGCCTGCCCCTACAGACCCAGTACTTC.

This clonotype was detected only once. This rearrangement joins TRBV7-4 to TRBJ2-7, with 10 bases that match TRBD1. CDR1 and CDR2 (germline): SGHVT, SQSDAQ. This CDR3 spans 14 amino acids. V was pared by 3 bases and J by 7 bases, with 6 bases of the junction left unmatched. CDR3 bases: TGTGCCAGCAGCTTCTTGACAGGGGGCTTTGAGCAGTACTTC. This encodes CASSFLTGGFEQYF.

The chain links TRBV11-2 to TRBJ2-1, with D uncertain. Between the trimmed V and J ends, which lost 1 base and 3 bases, there was a span of 10 bases. The CDR3 is 15 amino acids. The germline V gene has CDR1 SGHAT and CDR2 FQNNGV. The DNA of the CDR3 is TGTGCCAGCAGCTTAGTTGCCGGGCTCTACAATGAGCAGTTCTTC. It translates to CASSLVAGLYNEQFF. The full variable domain, completed using reference TRBV11-2 and TRBJ2-1, is EAGVAQSPRYKIIEKRQSVAFWCNPISGHATLYWYQQILGQGPKLLIQFQNNGVVDDSQLPKDRFSAERLKGVDSTLKIQPAKLEDSAVYLCASSLVAGLYNEQFFGPGTRLTVL.

The chain combines TRBV12-3 or TRBV12-4 with TRBJ2-2; 7 bases map to TRBD1. Germline trimming cut 6 bases from V and 0 bases from J; bases unmatched to any gene: 4. This CDR3 is 15 amino acids long. CDR3 coding DNA: TGTGCCAGCAGCCCGACAGGGACGAACACCGGGGAGCTGTTTTTT. It encodes CASSPTGTNTGELFF.

This clonotype was detected many times. This chain connects TRBV5-4 to TRBJ2-3; TRBD1 or TRBD2 may be the D gene (6 bases each). The CDR3 runs to 15 residues. Per the germline V gene, CDR1 is SGHNT and CDR2 is YYREEE (reference sequence). V lost 4 bases to trimming and J lost 2 bases, with 14 bases between them. The CDR3 DNA sequence: TGTGCCAGCAGCGGGGGGCCGGGGGACACAGATACGCAGTATTTT. Protein sequence: CASSGGPGDTDTQYF. Full variable domain (missing parts from reference TRBV5-4 and TRBJ2-3): ETGVTQSPTHLIKTRGQQVTLRCSSQSGHNTVSWYQQALGQGPQFIFQYYREEENGRGNFPPRFSGLQFPNYSSELNVNALELDDSALYLCASSGGPGDTDTQYFGPGTRLTVL.

This clonotype was counted ten times or more. V and J are TRBV7-9 and TRBJ2-7; D is unresolved. CDR3 length: 14 amino acids. Trimming shortened V by 0 bases and J by 2 bases, and 8 bases separated the two germline ends. The germline V gene has CDR1 SEHNR and CDR2 FQNEAQ (reference sequence). In nucleotides, the CDR3 is TGTGCCAGCAGCTTAGCTGGCAGCGCCTACGAGCAGTACTTC. This encodes CASSLAGSAYEQYF.

This chain connects TRBV24-1 to TRBJ2-1; TRBD1 matches at 7 bases. V lost 3 bases and J lost 7; bases outside the gene matches: 8. Germline V CDR1 and CDR2: KGHDR, SFDVKD. The CDR3 loop spans 15 amino acids. CDR3 coding DNA: TGTGCCACCAGTGATCCACTGGACAGGTTTAATGAGCAGTTCTTC. Encoded protein: CATSDPLDRFNEQFF.

This clonotype was seen only a few times. The genes are TRBV7-6 and TRBJ2-2, with 8 bases lining up with TRBD1. This CDR3 has 16 residues. J lost 0 bases, V lost 6 bases, and 6 bases had no gene match. Germline loops: CDR1 SGHVS, CDR2 FNYEAQ. The CDR3 loop reads CASRTGTGPNTGELFF. The CDR3 DNA follows: TGTGCCAGCAGAACCGGGACAGGTCCGAACACCGGGGAGCTGTTTTTT.

The CDR3 spells CATSRGIGTNQPQHF. Written as DNA, the CDR3 is TGTGCCACCAGTCGGGGGATCGGAACCAATCAGCCCCAGCATTTT. The chain is built from TRBV24-1 and TRBJ1-5; D may be TRBD1 (5 bases). The CDR3 has 15 amino acids. Germline CDR1 is KGHDR and CDR2 is SFDVKD. Trimming cost V 6 bases and J 3 bases, with 14 bases left between them.

The J gene is TRBJ2-1, the V gene TRBV15; TRBD2 is a possible D gene (5 bases). CDR3 length: 17 amino acids. Between the trimmed V and J ends, which lost 3 bases and 6 bases, there was a span of 21 bases. Germline assignment: CDR1 LNHNV and CDR2 YYDKDF (reference sequence). The CDR3 here is CATSRIPSGKKGNEQFF. The CDR3, as DNA: TGTGCCACCAGCAGGATTCCCTCCGGGAAAAAGGGCAATGAGCAGTTCTTC.

This clonotype was seen just once. V usage is TRBV18 and J usage is TRBJ2-1; the D gene is possibly TRBD2 (5 bases). This CDR3 has 16 residues. V dropped 0 bases and J dropped 4 bases, with 13 bases sitting between them. Germline V lookup: CDR1 KGHSH, CDR2 LQKENI. The CDR3 reads CASSPPGQEAYNEQFF. The DNA of the CDR3 is TGTGCCAGCTCACCACCGGGCCAGGAGGCGTACAATGAGCAGTTCTTC.